This TCR beta chain was recorded in a study of OX40 agonist ivuxolimab in advanced cancers. Study information: Ivuxolimab is an agonistic anti-OX40 (CD134) antibody, and patients were treated with it. Earlier anti-PD-1, anti-PD-L1 or anti-CTLA-4 therapy was permitted; over 35% had received some. Three patients, one with hepatocellular carcinoma and two with cutaneous melanoma, responded partially.

This table comes from immunoSEQ multiplex PCR, and its TCRdb copy is limited to in-frame clones, with some not included. In the table there are about 87,000 clones, around four fifths of which are singletons. V gave up 2 bases and J gave up 6 bases, with 13 bases separating them. The germline V gene encodes CDR1 MNHNS and CDR2 SASEGT. The CDR3 is 14 residues long. This specimen was CD4+ or CD8+ T cells sorted from blood, taken in a trial of the OX40 agonist ivuxolimab. The source is an adult with an advanced solid tumor such as melanoma, head and neck, liver or kidney cancer. The gene calls are TRBV6-1 and TRBJ2-5; D possibly corresponds to TRBD1 (5 bases). CDR3 nucleotide sequence: TGTGCCAGCAGTGAAACGCAGGGCGGCAAGACCCAGTACTTC. Translation: CASSETQGGKTQYF.